The next 13 T cell receptor beta chains were all read from a single sample in a study of blood T cell repertoires in COVID-19. Some clones are missing from TCRdb's copy, which holds only in-frame ones; the method was immunoSEQ multiplex PCR. This sample has about 40,000 clones, with roughly 83% found just once. Sequenced: peripheral blood. Receptors were obtained from a human donor with acute or convalescent COVID-19. The donor label of this sample is uncertain.

The chain has TRBV9 and TRBJ1-2; D is possibly TRBD1 (5 bases). Germline assignment: CDR1 SGDLS and CDR2 YYNGEE. V was pared by 4 bases and J by 2 bases, with 15 bases between. The CDR3 spans 15 residues. CDR3 coding DNA: TGTGCCAGCAGCCTCCGGGTGGGGGGAAACTATGGCTACACCTTC. Translated: CASSLRVGGNYGYTF.

This clone was recorded a few times. CDR3 in amino acids: CASTSTQGEQFF. The DNA for the CDR3 is TGTGCCAGCACCTCAACACAGGGAGAGCAGTTCTTC. The gene calls are TRBV21-1 and TRBJ2-1; the DNA was not compared with TRBD1, the D call given in the table. TRBV21-1 is reported as a pseudogene. There are 12 residues in the CDR3.

The J gene is TRBJ2-3, the V gene TRBV7-2; TRBD2 matches at 7 bases. This CDR3 has 15 amino acids. Unmatched junction bases numbered 7, after V lost 4 bases and J lost 3 bases. The germline V gene encodes CDR1 SGHTA and CDR2 FQGNSA. CDR3 sequence: CASSSTSFGTDTQYF. DNA of the CDR3: TGTGCCAGCAGCTCGACTAGCTTCGGGACAGATACGCAGTATTTT.

The chain couples TRBV3-1 (or the pseudogene TRBV3-2) to TRBJ2-1; 7 nucleotides line up with TRBD2. Germline-derived CDR1 and CDR2 are LGHDT and YNNKEL (reference sequence). The CDR3 has 17 amino acids. V was pared by 0 bases and J by 5 bases, with 10 bases of the junction left unmatched. The CDR3 DNA follows: TGTGCCAGCAGCCAAGATGGTCCGGGGGGTGAGCACAATGAGCAGTTCTTC. It yields the protein CASSQDGPGGEHNEQFF.

This clone was observed a few times. J is TRBJ2-6 and V is TRBV18; 7 bases fit TRBD1. This CDR3 contains 15 residues. The V segment lost 4 bases and the J segment 2 bases; nucleotides outside the gene matches: 2. Germline V gene data show CDR1 as KGHSH and CDR2 as LQKENI. The CDR3 DNA is TGTGCCAGCTCACAAGGGGGCGCTGGGGCCAACGTCCTGACTTTC. Encoded protein: CASSQGGAGANVLTF.

This chain uses TRBV7-2 with TRBJ2-7; a possible D gene is TRBD1 (5 bases). The germline V and J ends were trimmed by 5 bases and 0 bases, with 11 bases remaining between them. This CDR3 has 14 amino acids. The germline gives CDR1 SGHTA, CDR2 FQGNSA. Written as DNA, the CDR3 is TGTGCCAGCAGCGCCCGACAGACCTCCTACGAGCAGTACTTC. This encodes CASSARQTSYEQYF.

The J gene is TRBJ1-1, the V gene TRBV19, with 11 nucleotides matching TRBD1. The J segment lost 6 bases and the V segment lost 4 bases, leaving 4 bases of the junction unmatched. The CDR3 covers 14 residues. From germline, CDR1 is LNHDA and CDR2 SQIVND (reference sequence). CDR3 coding DNA: TGTGCCAGTAGTAGGACAGGGGGCGCGGCTGAAGCTTTCTTT. Its translation is CASSRTGGAAEAFF.

The rearrangement uses TRBV4-2 and TRBJ2-1; D is possibly TRBD2 (5 bases). The CDR3 has 15 amino acids. Germline V gives CDR1 LGHNA, CDR2 YNFKEQ. Deletions cut 0 bases from V and 2 bases from J, with 8 bases between. The CDR3 nucleotides read TGTGCCAGCAGCCAAGAGGAGGTTCCCTACAATGAGCAGTTCTTC. Translated: CASSQEEVPYNEQFF.

The rearrangement links TRBV4-1 to TRBJ1-1, with D unclear. The germline CDR1 and CDR2 sequences are MGHRA and YSYEKL. This CDR3 comprises 12 residues. V was shortened by 3 bases and J by 12 bases, with 14 bases between the two germline ends. The CDR3 coding sequence is TGCGCCAGCAGCCAGGCCCTCGGAGCAACTTTCTTT. It specifies CASSQALGATFF.

The chain has TRBV6-1 and TRBJ2-7; 7 nucleotides agree with TRBD1. The CDR3 totals 14 residues. Germline lookup yields CDR1 MNHNS and CDR2 SASEGT. V dropped 2 bases and J dropped 1; count of bases not matched to a gene: 2. The CDR3: CASSETGASYEQYF. The CDR3 DNA reads as TGTGCCAGCAGTGAAACAGGGGCATCCTACGAGCAGTACTTC.

This chain connects TRBV3-1 (or the pseudogene TRBV3-2) to TRBJ2-6; D uncertain. Germline CDR1 and CDR2: LGHDT and YNNKEL (reference sequence). The CDR3 loop spans 14 amino acids. Trimming pared 1 base from V and 4 bases from J, leaving 5 bases between. For the CDR3, the DNA is TGTGCCAGCAGCCAAGTCTCGGGGGCCAACGTCCTGACTTTC. This codes for CASSQVSGANVLTF.

The CDR3 reads CASSLSFRGAGQPQHF. The CDR3 DNA follows: TGTGCCAGCAGCTTAAGCTTCAGGGGCGCAGGGCAGCCCCAGCATTTT. V gene TRBV11-1 combines with J gene TRBJ1-5, with a tentative D call TRBD1 (6 bases). Germline V gene lookup returns CDR1 SGHAT and CDR2 FQDESV (reference sequence). This CDR3 region has 16 residues. Trimming shortened V by 2 bases and J by 7 bases, and 18 bases separated the two germline ends.

The chain links TRBV6-5 to TRBJ1-2, with TRBD1 matching 9 bases. The CDR3 is 16 amino acids. V lost 4 bases and J lost 2; bases outside the gene matches: 8. The V gene's germline CDR1 is MNHEY and CDR2 SVGAGI. The CDR3 DNA is TGTGCCAGCAGTTCCCCGGGACAGGGCATAAACTATGGCTACACCTTC. This encodes CASSSPGQGINYGYTF.